This entry is about one TCR beta chain. The data derive from a study of blood T cells in healthy people across ages. V was trimmed by 1 base and J by 5 bases, leaving 11 bases between them. The CDR3 totals 15 residues. Germline V gene data show CDR1 as LGHNA and CDR2 as YSLEER. The use of a sample-barcoded 5' primer and a J-beta primer mix characterized a second PCR of roughly 7 to 11 cycles. TCRdb called the 5' RACE reads again in MiXCR, with one record for every CDR3 protein. The data show over 750,000 distinct CDR3 sequences, 25% seen once. These data also featured in a second study, about T cells of mothers and their children. That report notes: There were no persistent microchimeric T cell clones detected.

Sequencing used blood. This TCR was recovered from a boy under 18 in good health. The chain has TRBV4-3 and TRBJ1-4; D is possibly TRBD1 (5 bases). This CDR3 reads CASSQVTVSNEKLFF. The CDR3 DNA is TGCGCCAGCAGCCAAGTGACAGTCTCCAATGAAAAACTGTTTTTT.